Following are 10 T cell receptor delta chains from one sample sequenced in a study of γδ T cells in repeated Plasmodium falciparum infection. Bulk repertoires came from Vgamma9/Vdelta2+ or Vdelta2-negative gammadelta T cells flow-sorted from PBMC. TCRdb re-identified clones in the multiplex PCR reads via CATT. The sample holds 85,000 to 95,000 delta-chain clones, approximately 1.5% seen once. Sequenced: gamma-delta T cells from blood. These receptor sequences come from a pool of human donors (malaria-infected and uninfected, not separated).

Turning to this clone: This probably arose from a read error, given a far larger clone one base away. This specimen includes other DNA sequences encoding the same CDR3. This chain uses TRDV2 with TRDJ1; D tentatively fits TRDD2 or TRDD3 (6 bases each). The J gene was missing in TCRdb and was found by matching the end of the DNA to germline. The V gene's germline CDR1 is GEAIGNYY and CDR2 EKD. CDR3 length: 21 residues. This chain's CDR3 is CACDTVPSYGDGSRDTDKLIF. The CDR3 coding sequence is TGTGCCTGTGACACCGTTCCCTCCTACGGGGATGGGAGCCGGGACACCGACAAACTCATCTTT.

This clone occurred a few times. This DNA translates differently at residue 12 from the TCRdb protein, which is that of a much larger clone; a read error is likely, and the protein shown is the DNA's own translation. This rearrangement joins TRDV2 to TRDJ1, with 7 bases aligning to TRDD3. TCRdb does not report a J gene; here it was assigned by matching the DNA to germline references. This CDR3 is 17 amino acids long. Germline V gene data show CDR1 as GEAIGNYY and CDR2 as EKD. Trimming took 3 bases from V and 4 from J; bases not matched to a gene: 16. The chain's CDR3 is CACDSVLGIPSDDKLIF. DNA for the CDR3: TGTGCCTGTGACTCGGTACTGGGGATCCCTTCGGACGATAAACTCATCTTT.

A few counts support this clone. The TCRdb protein comes from a much larger clone and disagrees with this DNA's translation at residue 8, likely due to a read error; the protein given here is derived from the DNA. The V call is TRDV2, the J call TRDJ3; D is possibly TRDD3 (6 bases). Assignment of the J gene here rests on matching the DNA to germline, because TCRdb gives none. The CDR3 totals 19 residues. Trimming took off 3 bases at V and 0 bases at J, with 17 bases between the two ends. Germline V gene data show CDR1 as GEAIGNYY and CDR2 as EKD. The CDR3 protein is CACDRRGCARSWDTRQMFF. CDR3 nucleotide sequence: TGTGCCTGTGACCGGAGGGGATGCGCCCGCTCCTGGGACACCCGACAGATGTTTTTC.

This clone has a handful of counts. A far larger clone is one base from this, pointing to a likely read error. Additional DNA sequences in this sample encode the identical CDR3. The V and J genes are TRDV1 and TRDJ1, with D possibly TRDD2 on 7 matching bases. In the absence of a J gene in TCRdb, the DNA was matched to germline to assign it here. This CDR3 region has 21 residues. The V end lost 0 bases, the J end lost 0 bases, and 26 bases lay between the germline ends. Germline V gene lookup returns CDR1 TSWWSYY and CDR2 QGS. CDR3 DNA sequence: TGTGCTCTTGGGGAACTGTTTCCTACGTTATTGGGGGTCAAATACACCGATAAACTCATCTTT. The encoded protein is CALGELFPTLLGVKYTDKLIF.

This clone showed up just a few times. A single base is all that separates this from a far larger clone, so a read error is likely. Additional DNA sequences in this sample encode the identical CDR3. The chain uses TRDV2 and TRDJ3, with 11 bases identical to TRDD3. No J gene is reported in TCRdb; it was inferred here by comparing the DNA with germline. Germline V lookup: CDR1 GEAIGNYY, CDR2 EKD. The CDR3 consists of 23 residues. The CDR3, as DNA: TGTGCCTGTGACACCGGGGACTGGGGGATATCGCGGACCAGCTCCTGGGATACCCGACAGATGTTTTTC. Its translation: CACDTGDWGISRTSSWDTRQMFF.

Concerning this clone: A far more abundant clone sits one base away, making this likely a read error. The sample has other DNA sequences that encode this CDR3 too. The V and J genes are TRDV1 and TRDJ1; D might be TRDD3 (6 bases). TCRdb is silent on the J gene; assignment here came from matching the DNA to germline. Germline lookup yields CDR1 TSWWSYY and CDR2 QGS. This CDR3 is built from 24 residues. The CDR3 DNA reads TGTGCCCTTGGGGGCCGAGCCCAGGGCTACAACCTCGTACTGGGTCTCCCCTTCGCCGATAAACTCATCTTT. Protein sequence: CALGGRAQGYNLVLGLPFADKLIF.

This clone turned up a few times. A read error likely explains this, since a far larger clone differs by one base. This sample also contains other DNA sequences that code for the same CDR3. The CDR3 spells CALGERSLLRVLNWGIRYTDKLIF. CDR3 bases: TGCGCTCTTGGGGAACGGTCCCTCCTTAGGGTACTTAACTGGGGGATACGGTACACCGATAAACTCATCTTT. J is TRDJ1 and V is TRDV1; TRDD3 matches at 13 bases. TCRdb lists no J gene, so it was determined here by aligning the DNA to germline. The germline CDR1 and CDR2 sequences are TSWWSYY and QGS. The CDR3 sequence is 24 residues long.

This clone was observed a few times. This likely stems from a read error, as it lies one base from a far larger clone. The identical CDR3 is also encoded by other nucleotide sequences in the sample. The rearrangement links TRDV2 to TRDJ2; 11 positions match TRDD3. As TCRdb names no J gene, one was assigned here on the basis of a DNA match to germline. The CDR3 covers 17 residues. The germline V gene encodes CDR1 GEAIGNYY and CDR2 EKD. With V trimmed by 0 bases and J by 4 bases, 6 bases remained unmatched. The chain's CDR3 is CACDTGMGDTRTAQLFF. The CDR3 DNA follows: TGTGCCTGTGACACCGGGATGGGGGATACGCGGACAGCACAACTCTTCTTT.

This clone has a handful of counts. A far larger clone differs by one base, so this is likely a read error. Different DNA sequences within this sample yield the same CDR3. The chain carries TRDV1 and TRDJ1; possible D gene TRDD3, 5 bases. The CDR3 contains 20 residues. Germline V gene data show CDR1 as TSWWSYY and CDR2 as QGS. Trimming took 2 bases from V and 2 from J, leaving 27 bases between them. DNA of the CDR3: TGTGCTCTTGGGGAAACCCGGTATTGGGGAATATATTCCCATACCGATAAACTCATCTTT. Its protein is CALGETRYWGIYSHTDKLIF.

This clone was picked up a small number of times. A far bigger clonotype differs at one base, so this is likely a read error. In the same sample, other DNA sequences code for this CDR3. The CDR3: CALGELLGGRTLVTDKLIF. As DNA, the CDR3 is TGTGCTCTTGGGGAACTATTGGGAGGTAGGACCCTCGTCACCGATAAGCTCATCTTT. No J gene was assigned, while the V gene was called as TRDV1; the listed D gene, TRDD3, was not tested against the DNA. The CDR3 length is 19 residues. Germline CDR1 and CDR2: TSWWSYY and QGS.